A single count supports the clone carrying this T cell receptor beta chain. The antigen is undetermined. With 60 Vbeta and 13 Jbeta primers, the PCR was carried out. Here immunoSEQ multiplex PCR was the method, and the copy in TCRdb shows in-frame clones only, minus some. The sample contains around 90,000 clones, 85% of which appear only once. The record originates from a study of cytomegalovirus exposure and HLA in healthy donors. Findings of the study overall: Equally common other TCR beta chains were less clonally expanded than HLA-associated ones, a later analysis found. Listed as cytomegalovirus-associated were about 160 TCR beta chains. A later analysis reportedly identified an Asian-associated ancestry cluster as carrying fewer N-insertions than the roughly 670-donor mean.

This TCR was recovered from a man aged 35 to 55 in good health and CMV-seropositive. What was sequenced was PBMCs.

The CDR3 loop reads CATSGTGTDTQYF. As DNA, the CDR3 is TGCGCGACTAGCGGGACCGGGACAGATACGCAGTATTTT. V and J are TRBV10-2 and TRBJ2-3, with 11 bases lining up with TRBD2. CDR1 WSHSY and CDR2 SAAADI come from the germline V gene. The CDR3 is made up of 13 amino acids.